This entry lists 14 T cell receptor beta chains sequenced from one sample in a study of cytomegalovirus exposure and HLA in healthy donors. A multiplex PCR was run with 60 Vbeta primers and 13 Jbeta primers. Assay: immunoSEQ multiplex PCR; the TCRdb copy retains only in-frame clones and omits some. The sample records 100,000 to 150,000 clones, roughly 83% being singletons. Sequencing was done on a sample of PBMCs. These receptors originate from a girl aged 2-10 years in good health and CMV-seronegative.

The CDR3 sequence is CASSLDIPSSYEQYF. The CDR3 nucleotides are TGTGCCAGCAGTTTAGATATACCGAGCTCCTACGAGCAGTACTTC. This chain uses TRBV28 with TRBJ2-7, with D uncertain. The CDR3 consists of 15 residues. V lost 2 bases, J lost 0 bases, and 11 bases lay in between. CDR1 and CDR2 (germline): MDHEN, SYDVKM. Full variable domain (outside the CDR3, taken from reference TRBV28 and TRBJ2-7): DVKVTQSSRYLVKRTGEKVFLECVQDMDHENMFWYRQDPGLGLRLIYFSYDVKMKEKGDIPEGYSVSREKKERFSLILESASTNQTSMYLCASSLDIPSSYEQYFGPGTRLTVT.

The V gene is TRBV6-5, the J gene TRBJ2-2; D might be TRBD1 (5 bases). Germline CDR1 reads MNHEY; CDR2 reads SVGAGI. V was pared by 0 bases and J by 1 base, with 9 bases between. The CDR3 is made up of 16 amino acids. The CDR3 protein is CASSYSYQGNTGELFF. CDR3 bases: TGTGCCAGCAGTTACTCGTACCAGGGGAACACCGGGGAGCTGTTTTTT.

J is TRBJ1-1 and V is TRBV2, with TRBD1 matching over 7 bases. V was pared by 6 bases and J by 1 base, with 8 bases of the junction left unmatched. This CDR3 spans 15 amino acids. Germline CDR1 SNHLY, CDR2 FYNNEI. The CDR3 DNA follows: TGTGCCAGCAGAGAACGACAGGGCTCGAACACTGAAGCTTTCTTT. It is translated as CASRERQGSNTEAFF.

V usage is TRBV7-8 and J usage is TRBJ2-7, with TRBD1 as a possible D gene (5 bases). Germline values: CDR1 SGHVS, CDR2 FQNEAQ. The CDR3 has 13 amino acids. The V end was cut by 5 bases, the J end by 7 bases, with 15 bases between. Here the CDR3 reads CASSVLDSTEQYF. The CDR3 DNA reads TGTGCCAGCAGCGTACTTGACAGTACGGAGCAGTACTTC.

CDR3 region: CASRDGSGRGKETQYF. In DNA form, the CDR3 reads TGTGCCAGCAGGGACGGATCCGGACGGGGGAAAGAGACCCAGTACTTC. This sequence joins TRBV5-4 and TRBJ2-5, with D possibly matching TRBD2 (6 bases). The V end was cut by 5 bases, the J end by 3 bases, with 20 bases between. This CDR3 comprises 16 residues. The germline V gene encodes CDR1 SGHNT and CDR2 YYREEE (reference sequence).

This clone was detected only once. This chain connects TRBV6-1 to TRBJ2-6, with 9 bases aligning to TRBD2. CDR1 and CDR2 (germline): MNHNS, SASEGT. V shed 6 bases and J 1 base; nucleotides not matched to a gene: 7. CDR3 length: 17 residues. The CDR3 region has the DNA TGTGCCAGCAGCGAACTAGCGGGCGTTTCTGGGGCCAACGTCCTGACTTTC. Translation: CASSELAGVSGANVLTF.

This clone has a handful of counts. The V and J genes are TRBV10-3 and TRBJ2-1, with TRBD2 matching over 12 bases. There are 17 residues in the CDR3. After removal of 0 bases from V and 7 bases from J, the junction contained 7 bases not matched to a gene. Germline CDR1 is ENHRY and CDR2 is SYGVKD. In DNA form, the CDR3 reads TGTGCCATCAGTGAGTCGCCTAGCGGGAGGGGAAAAAATGAGCAGTTCTTC. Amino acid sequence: CAISESPSGRGKNEQFF.

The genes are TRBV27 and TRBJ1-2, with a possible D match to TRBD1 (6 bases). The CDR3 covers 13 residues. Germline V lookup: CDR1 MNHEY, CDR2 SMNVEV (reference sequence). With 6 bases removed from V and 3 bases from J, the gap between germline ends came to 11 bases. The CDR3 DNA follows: TGTGCCAGCAGAGGGGGGGGCGACTATGGCTACACCTTC. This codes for CASRGGGDYGYTF.

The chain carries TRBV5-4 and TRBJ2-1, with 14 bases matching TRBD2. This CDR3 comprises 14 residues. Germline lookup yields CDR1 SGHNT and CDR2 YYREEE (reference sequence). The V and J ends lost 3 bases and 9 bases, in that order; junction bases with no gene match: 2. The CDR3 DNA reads TGTGCCAGCAGCTCCGGGACTAGCGGGGGTGAGCAGTTCTTC. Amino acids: CASSSGTSGGEQFF.

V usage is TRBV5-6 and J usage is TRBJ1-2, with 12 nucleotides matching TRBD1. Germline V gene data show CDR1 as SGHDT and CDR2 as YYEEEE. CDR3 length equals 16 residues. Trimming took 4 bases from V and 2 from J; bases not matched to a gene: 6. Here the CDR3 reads CASSGTGQGANYGYTF. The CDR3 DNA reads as TGTGCCAGCAGCGGAACGGGACAGGGGGCGAACTATGGCTACACCTTC.

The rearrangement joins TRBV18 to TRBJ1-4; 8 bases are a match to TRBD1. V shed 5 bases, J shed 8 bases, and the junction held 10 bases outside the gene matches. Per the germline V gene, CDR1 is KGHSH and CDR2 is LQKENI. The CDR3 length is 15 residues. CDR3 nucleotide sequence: TGTGCCAGCTCAATCGACAGGGGATTGGTCGAAAAACTGTTTTTT. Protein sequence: CASSIDRGLVEKLFF.

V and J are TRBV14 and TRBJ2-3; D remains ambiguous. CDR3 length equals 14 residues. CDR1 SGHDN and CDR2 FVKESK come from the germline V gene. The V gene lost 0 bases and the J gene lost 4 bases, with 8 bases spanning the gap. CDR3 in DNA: TGTGCCAGCAGCCAAGAGGTAGTCTCAGATACGCAGTATTTT. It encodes CASSQEVVSDTQYF.

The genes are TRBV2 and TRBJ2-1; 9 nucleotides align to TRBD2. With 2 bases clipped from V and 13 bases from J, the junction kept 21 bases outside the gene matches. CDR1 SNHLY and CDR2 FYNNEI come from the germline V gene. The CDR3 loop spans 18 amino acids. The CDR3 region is CASSELAAAGGPLRPQFF. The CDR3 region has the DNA TGTGCCAGCAGTGAACTGGCGGCGGCGGGAGGGCCCCTTCGTCCCCAGTTCTTC. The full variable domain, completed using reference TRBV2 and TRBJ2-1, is EPEVTQTPSHQVTQMGQEVILRCVPISNHLYFYWYRQILGQKVEFLVSFYNNEISEKSEIFDDQFSVERPDGSNFTLKIRSTKLEDSAMYFCASSELAAAGGPLRPQFFGPGTRLTVL.

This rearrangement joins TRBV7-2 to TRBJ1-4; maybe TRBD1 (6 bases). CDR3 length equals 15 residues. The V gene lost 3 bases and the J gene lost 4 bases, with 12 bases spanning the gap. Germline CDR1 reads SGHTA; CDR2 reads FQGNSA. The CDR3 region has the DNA TGTGCCAGCAGCTTCGGGGGGCTCCTTAATGAAAAACTGTTTTTT. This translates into CASSFGGLLNEKLFF.